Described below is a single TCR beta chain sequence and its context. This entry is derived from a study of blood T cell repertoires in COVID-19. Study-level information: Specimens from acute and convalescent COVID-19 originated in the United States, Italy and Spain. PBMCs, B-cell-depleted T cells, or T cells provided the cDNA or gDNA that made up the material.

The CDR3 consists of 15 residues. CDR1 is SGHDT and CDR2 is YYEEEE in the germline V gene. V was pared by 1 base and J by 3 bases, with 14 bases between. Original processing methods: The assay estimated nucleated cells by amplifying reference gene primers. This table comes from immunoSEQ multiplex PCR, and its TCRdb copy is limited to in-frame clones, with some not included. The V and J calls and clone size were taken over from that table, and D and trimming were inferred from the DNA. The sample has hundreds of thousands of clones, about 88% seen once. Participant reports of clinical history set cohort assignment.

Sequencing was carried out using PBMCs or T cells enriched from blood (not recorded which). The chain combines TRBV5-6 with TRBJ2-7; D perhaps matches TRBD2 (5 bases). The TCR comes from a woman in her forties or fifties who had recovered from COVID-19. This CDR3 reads CASSLSRGLSYEQYF. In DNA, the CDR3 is TGTGCCAGCAGCTTGTCTCGCGGGCTAAGCTACGAGCAGTACTTC.